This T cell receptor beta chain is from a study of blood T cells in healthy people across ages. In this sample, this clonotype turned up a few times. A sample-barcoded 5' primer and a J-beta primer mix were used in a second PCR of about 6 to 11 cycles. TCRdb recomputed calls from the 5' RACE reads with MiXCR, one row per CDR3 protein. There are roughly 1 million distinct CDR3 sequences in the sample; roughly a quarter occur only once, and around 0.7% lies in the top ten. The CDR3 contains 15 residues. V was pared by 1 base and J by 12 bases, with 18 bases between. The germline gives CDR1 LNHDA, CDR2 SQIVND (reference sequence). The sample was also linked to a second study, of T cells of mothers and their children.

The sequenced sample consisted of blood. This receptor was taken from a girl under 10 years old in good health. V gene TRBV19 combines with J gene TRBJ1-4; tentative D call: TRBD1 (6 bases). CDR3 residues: CASSIAIDRRLELFF. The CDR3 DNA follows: TGTGCCAGTAGTATAGCTATAGACAGGCGACTTGAACTGTTTTTT.